This T cell receptor (beta chain) was sequenced during a study of OX40 agonist ivuxolimab in advanced cancers. Sequencing used immunoSEQ multiplex PCR; TCRdb keeps in-frame clones, though not all of them. The sample includes some 60,000 clones, over 75% of them seen just once. Comments on this clone: The antigen is unknown.

This CDR3 is built from 14 residues. Looked up from germline, CDR1 is SGHTA and CDR2 is FQGNSA. V was trimmed by 1 base and J by 8 bases, leaving 11 bases between them. Study-wide results and caveats: Antigen specificity remained undetermined for the expanded peripheral T cells.

The rearrangement links TRBV7-2 to TRBJ1-4; the D gene is possibly TRBD1 (6 bases). The starting material was CD4+ or CD8+ T cells sorted from blood, obtained in a trial of the OX40 agonist ivuxolimab. The receptor was isolated from an adult with an advanced solid tumor such as melanoma, head and neck, liver or kidney cancer. The CDR3 nucleotides are TGTGCCAGCAGCTTAGGCACAGGGAACGAAAAACTGTTTTTT. Its protein is CASSLGTGNEKLFF.